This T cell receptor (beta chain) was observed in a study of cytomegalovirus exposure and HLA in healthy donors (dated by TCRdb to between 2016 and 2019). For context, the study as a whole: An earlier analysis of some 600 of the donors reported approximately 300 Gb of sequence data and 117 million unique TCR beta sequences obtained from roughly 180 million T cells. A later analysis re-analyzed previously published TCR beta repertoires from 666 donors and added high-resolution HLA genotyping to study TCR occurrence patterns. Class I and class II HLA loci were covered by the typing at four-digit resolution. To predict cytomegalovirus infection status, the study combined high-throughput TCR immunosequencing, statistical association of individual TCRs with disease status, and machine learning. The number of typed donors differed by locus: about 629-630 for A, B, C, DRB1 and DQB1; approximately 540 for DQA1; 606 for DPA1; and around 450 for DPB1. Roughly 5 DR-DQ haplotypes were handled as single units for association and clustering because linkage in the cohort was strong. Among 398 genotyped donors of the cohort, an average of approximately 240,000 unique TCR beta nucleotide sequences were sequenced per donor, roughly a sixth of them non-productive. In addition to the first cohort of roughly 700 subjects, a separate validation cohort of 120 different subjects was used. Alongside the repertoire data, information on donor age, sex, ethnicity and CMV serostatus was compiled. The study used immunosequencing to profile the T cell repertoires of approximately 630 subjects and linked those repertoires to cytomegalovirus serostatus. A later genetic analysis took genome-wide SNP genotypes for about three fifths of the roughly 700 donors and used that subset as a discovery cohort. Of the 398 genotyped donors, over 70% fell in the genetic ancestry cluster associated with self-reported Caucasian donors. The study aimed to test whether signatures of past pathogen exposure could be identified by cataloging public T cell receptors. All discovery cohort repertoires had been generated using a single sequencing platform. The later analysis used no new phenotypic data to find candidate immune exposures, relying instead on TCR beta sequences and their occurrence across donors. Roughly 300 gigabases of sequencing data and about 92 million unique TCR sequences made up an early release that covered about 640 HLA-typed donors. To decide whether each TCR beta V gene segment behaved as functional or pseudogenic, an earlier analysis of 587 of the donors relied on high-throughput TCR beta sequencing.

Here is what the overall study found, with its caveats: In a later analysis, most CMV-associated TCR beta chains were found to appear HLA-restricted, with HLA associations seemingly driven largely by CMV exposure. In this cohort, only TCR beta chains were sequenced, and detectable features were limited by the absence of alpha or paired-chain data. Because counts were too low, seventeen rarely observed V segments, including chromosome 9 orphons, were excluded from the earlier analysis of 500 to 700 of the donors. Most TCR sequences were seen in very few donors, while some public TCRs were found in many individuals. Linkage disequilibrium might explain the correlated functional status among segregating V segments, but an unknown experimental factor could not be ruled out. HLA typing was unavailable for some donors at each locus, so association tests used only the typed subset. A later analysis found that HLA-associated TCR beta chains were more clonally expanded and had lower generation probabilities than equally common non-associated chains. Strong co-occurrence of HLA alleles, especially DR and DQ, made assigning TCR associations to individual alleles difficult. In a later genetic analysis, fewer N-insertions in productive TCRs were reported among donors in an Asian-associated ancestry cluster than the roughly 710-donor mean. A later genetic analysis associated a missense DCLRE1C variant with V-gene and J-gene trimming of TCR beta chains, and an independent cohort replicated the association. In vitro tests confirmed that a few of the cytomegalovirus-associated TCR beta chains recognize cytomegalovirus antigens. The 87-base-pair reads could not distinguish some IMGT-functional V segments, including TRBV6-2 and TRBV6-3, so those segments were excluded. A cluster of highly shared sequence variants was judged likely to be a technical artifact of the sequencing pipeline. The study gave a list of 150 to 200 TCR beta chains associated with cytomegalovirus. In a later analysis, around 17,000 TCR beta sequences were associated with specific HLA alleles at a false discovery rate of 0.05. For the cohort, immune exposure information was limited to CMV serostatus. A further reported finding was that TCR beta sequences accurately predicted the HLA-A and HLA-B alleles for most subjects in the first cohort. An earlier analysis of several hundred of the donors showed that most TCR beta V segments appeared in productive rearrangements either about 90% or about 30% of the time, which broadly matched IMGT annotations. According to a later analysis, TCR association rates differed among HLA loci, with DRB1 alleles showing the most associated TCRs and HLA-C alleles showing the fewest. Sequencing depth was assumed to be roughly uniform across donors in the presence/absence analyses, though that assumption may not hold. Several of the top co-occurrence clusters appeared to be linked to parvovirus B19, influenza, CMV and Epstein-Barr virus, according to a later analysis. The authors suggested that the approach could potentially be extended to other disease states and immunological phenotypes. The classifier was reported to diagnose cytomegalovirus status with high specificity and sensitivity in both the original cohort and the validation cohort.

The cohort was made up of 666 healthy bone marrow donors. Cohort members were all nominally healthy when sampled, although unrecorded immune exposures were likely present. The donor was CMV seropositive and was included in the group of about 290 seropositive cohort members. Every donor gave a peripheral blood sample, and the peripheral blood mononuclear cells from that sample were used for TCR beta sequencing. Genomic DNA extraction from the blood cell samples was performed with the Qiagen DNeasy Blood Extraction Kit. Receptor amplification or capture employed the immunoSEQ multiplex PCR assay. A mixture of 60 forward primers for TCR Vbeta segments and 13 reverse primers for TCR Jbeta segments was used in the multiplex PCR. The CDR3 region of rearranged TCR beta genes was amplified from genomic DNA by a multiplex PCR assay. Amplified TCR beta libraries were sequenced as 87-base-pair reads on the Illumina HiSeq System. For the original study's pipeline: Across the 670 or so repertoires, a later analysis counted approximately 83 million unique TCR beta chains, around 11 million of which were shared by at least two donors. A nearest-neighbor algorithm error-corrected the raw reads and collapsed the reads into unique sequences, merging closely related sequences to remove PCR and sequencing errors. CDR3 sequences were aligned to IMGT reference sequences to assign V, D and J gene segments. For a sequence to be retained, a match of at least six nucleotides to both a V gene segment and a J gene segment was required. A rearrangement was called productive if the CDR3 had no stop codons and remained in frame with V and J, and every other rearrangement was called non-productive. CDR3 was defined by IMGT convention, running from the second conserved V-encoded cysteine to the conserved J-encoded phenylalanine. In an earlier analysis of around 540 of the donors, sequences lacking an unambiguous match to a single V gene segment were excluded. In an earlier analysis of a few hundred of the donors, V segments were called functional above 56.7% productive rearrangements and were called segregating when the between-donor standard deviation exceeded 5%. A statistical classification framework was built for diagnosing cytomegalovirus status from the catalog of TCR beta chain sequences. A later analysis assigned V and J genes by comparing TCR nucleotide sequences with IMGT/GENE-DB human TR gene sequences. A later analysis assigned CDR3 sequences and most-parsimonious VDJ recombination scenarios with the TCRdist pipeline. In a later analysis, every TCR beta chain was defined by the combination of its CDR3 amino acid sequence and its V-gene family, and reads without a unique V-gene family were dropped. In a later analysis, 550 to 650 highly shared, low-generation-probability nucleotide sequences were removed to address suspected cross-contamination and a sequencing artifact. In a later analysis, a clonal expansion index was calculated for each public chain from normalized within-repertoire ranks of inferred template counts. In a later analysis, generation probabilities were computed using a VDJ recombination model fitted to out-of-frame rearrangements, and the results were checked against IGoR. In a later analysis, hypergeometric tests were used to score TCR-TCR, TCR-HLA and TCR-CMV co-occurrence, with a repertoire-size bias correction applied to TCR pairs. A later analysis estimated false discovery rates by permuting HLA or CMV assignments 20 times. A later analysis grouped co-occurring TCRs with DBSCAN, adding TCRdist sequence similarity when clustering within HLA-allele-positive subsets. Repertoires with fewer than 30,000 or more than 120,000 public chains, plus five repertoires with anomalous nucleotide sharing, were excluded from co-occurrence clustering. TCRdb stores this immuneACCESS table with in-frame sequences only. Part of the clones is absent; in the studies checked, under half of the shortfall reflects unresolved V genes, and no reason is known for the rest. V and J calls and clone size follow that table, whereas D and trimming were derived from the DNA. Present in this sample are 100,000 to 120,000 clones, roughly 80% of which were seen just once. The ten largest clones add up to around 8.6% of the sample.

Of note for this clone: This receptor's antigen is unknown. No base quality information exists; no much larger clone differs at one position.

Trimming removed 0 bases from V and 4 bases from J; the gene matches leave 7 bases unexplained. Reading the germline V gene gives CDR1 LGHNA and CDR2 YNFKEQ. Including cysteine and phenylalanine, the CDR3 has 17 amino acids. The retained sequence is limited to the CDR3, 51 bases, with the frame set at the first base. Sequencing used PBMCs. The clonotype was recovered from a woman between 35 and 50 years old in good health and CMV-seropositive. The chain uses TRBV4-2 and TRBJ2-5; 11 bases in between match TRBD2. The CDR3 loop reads CASSQDPLAGGGETQYF. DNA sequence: TGTGCCAGCAGCCAAGACCCTTTAGCGGGGGGGGGAGAGACCCAGTACTTC.